These 12 T cell receptor beta chains were sequenced from one sample in a study of T cell responses to AZD1222 COVID-19 vaccine. TCRdb keeps only in-frame clones here, not all; method: immunoSEQ multiplex PCR. The data show roughly 130,000 clones, with more than 90% seen just once and 0.85% to 1.3% held by the top ten. Sequenced here: peripheral blood, sampled 28 days after the second AZD1222 dose. These receptor sequences come from an adult who received the AZD1222 COVID-19 vaccine.

This chain joins TRBV5-1 and TRBJ1-4; D is possibly TRBD1 (5 bases). The germline CDR1 and CDR2 sequences are SGHRS and YFSETQ. The CDR3 runs to 15 residues. The V end was cut by 7 bases, the J end by 7 bases, with 20 bases between. The CDR3 protein is CASGPGGVRGEKLFF. The CDR3 DNA reads TGCGCCAGCGGACCCGGGGGGGTAAGGGGTGAAAAACTGTTTTTT.

J is TRBJ2-2 and V is TRBV18, with 7 bases matching TRBD1. From germline, CDR1 is KGHSH and CDR2 LQKENI. Losses at the gene ends were 0 bases for V and 0 bases for J; bases not matched to a gene: 1. CDR3 length equals 16 residues. The chain's CDR3 is CASSPPGQTNTGELFF. The CDR3 DNA reads as TGTGCCAGCTCACCACCGGGACAGACGAACACCGGGGAGCTGTTTTTT.

The chain carries TRBV27 and TRBJ1-2, with TRBD1 identical over 7 bases. V lost 1 base to trimming and J lost 4 bases; unmatched junction nucleotides: 6. Germline lookup yields CDR1 MNHEY and CDR2 SMNVEV (reference sequence). There are 15 residues in the CDR3. The CDR3 DNA sequence: TGTGCCAGCAGTTTATGGGCAGGGGGTTCCTATGGCTACACCTTC. This translates into CASSLWAGGSYGYTF.

The chain links TRBV30 to TRBJ2-3, with D uncertain. This CDR3 has 12 residues. Deletions cut 1 base from V and 3 bases from J, with 5 bases between. Germline V gives CDR1 GTSNPN, CDR2 SVGIG (reference sequence). Written as DNA, the CDR3 is TGTGCCTGGAGTGCTATTACAGATACGCAGTATTTT. Translated: CAWSAITDTQYF.

The chain employs TRBV18 and TRBJ2-3; 9 bases line up with TRBD1. CDR3 length: 15 amino acids. V lost 2 bases to trimming and J lost 0 bases; unmatched junction nucleotides: 0. The germline V gene has CDR1 KGHSH and CDR2 LQKENI. CDR3 sequence: CASSPTGGSTDTQYF. Written as DNA, the CDR3 is TGTGCCAGCTCACCAACAGGGGGCAGCACAGATACGCAGTATTTT.

This clone was counted a few times. The J gene is TRBJ2-7, the V gene TRBV7-2; 14 bases are shared with TRBD2. Germline CDR1 and CDR2: SGHTA and FQGNSA. The CDR3 spans 15 residues. Losses at the gene ends were 1 base for V and 4 bases for J; bases not matched to a gene: 0. The CDR3 DNA reads TGTGCCAGCAGCTTAGGGACTAGCGGGAGGTACGAGCAGTACTTC. Its translation is CASSLGTSGRYEQYF.

V gene TRBV2 combines with J gene TRBJ1-1; 7 bases map to TRBD1. The germline gives CDR1 SNHLY, CDR2 FYNNEI. V lost 2 bases and J lost 3; bases outside the gene matches: 6. The CDR3 sequence is 15 residues long. The CDR3 loop reads CASSERGQRDTEAFF. The DNA of the CDR3 is TGTGCCAGCAGTGAAAGGGGACAGAGGGACACTGAAGCTTTCTTT.

CDR3 residues: CASSGDLGWDYGYTF. CDR3 nucleotides: TGCGCCAGCAGCGGGGACCTGGGTTGGGACTATGGCTACACCTTC. The rearrangement joins TRBV5-1 to TRBJ1-2, with TRBD1 as a possible D gene (5 bases). Germline assignment: CDR1 SGHRS and CDR2 YFSETQ. CDR3 size: 15 residues. Trimming pared 4 bases from V and 3 bases from J, leaving 16 bases between.

The rearrangement uses TRBV27 and TRBJ2-5, with TRBD2 identical over 10 bases. With V trimmed by 5 bases and J by 2 bases, 5 bases remained unmatched. The CDR3 spans 15 residues. Germline assignment: CDR1 MNHEY and CDR2 SMNVEV (reference sequence). In DNA form, the CDR3 reads TGTGCCAGCAGTCGGACTAGCGGAGGGCAAGAGACCCAGTACTTC. Translating gives CASSRTSGGQETQYF.

This clone was counted a single time. This chain connects TRBV29-1 to TRBJ1-1; D is unresolved. Germline CDR1 is SQVTM and CDR2 is ANQGSEA. The CDR3 contains 11 residues. V lost 6 bases and J lost 5, with 10 bases in between. The CDR3 loop is CSVVGGTEAFF. CDR3 sequence (DNA): TGCAGCGTAGTCGGCGGAACTGAAGCTTTCTTT.

The chain has TRBV29-1 and TRBJ2-1; 9 bases align to TRBD2. Germline values: CDR1 SQVTM, CDR2 ANQGSEA. The V and J ends lost 6 bases and 2 bases, in that order; junction bases with no gene match: 5. The CDR3 has 14 residues. The CDR3 loop is CSVHTSGPYNEQFF. CDR3 sequence (DNA): TGCAGCGTACACACTAGCGGGCCCTACAATGAGCAGTTCTTC.

The rearrangement uses TRBV3-1 (or the pseudogene TRBV3-2) and TRBJ1-2; D may be TRBD1 (5 bases). Germline V gene sequence: CDR1 LGHDT, CDR2 YNNKEL (reference sequence). This CDR3 has 13 amino acids. The V gene lost 5 bases and the J gene lost 4 bases, with 11 bases spanning the gap. The CDR3 DNA sequence: TGTGCCAGCAGCGACAGTCGGTTCTATGGCTACACCTTC. This encodes CASSDSRFYGYTF.